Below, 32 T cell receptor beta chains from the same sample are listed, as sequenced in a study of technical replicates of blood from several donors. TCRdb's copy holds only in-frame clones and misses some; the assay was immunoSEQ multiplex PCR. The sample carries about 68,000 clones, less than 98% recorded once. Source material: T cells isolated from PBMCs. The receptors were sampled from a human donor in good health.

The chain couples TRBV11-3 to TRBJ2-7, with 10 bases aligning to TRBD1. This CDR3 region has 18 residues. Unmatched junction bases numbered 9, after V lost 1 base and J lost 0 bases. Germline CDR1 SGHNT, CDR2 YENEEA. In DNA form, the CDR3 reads TGTGCCAGCAGCTTAGGGACAGGGGGGACGTCCAGCTCCTACGAGCAGTACTTC. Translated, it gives CASSLGTGGTSSSYEQYF. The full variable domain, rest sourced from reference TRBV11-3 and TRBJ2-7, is EAGVVQSPRYKIIEKKQPVAFWCNPISGHNTLYWYLQNLGQGPELLIRYENEEAVDDSQLPKDRFSAERLKGVDSTLKIQPAELGDSAVYLCASSLGTGGTSSSYEQYFGPGTRLTVT.

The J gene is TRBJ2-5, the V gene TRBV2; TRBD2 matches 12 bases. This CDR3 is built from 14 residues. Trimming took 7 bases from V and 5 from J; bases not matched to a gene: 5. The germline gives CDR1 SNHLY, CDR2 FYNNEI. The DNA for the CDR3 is TGTGCCAGCACTAGCGGGAGGGCCAGGGAGACCCAGTACTTC. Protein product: CASTSGRARETQYF.

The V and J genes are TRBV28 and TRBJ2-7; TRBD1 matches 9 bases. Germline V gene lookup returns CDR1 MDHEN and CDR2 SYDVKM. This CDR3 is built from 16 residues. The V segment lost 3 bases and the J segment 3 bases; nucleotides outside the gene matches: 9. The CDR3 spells CASSLLQGAGGYEQYF. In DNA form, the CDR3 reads TGTGCCAGCAGTTTGTTACAGGGGGCGGGTGGCTACGAGCAGTACTTC.

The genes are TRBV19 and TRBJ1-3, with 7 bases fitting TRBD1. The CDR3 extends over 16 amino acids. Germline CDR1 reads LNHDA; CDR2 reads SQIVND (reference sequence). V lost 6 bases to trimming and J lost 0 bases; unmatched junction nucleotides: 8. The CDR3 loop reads CASSQPGDSSGNTIYF. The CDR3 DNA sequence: TGTGCCAGTAGCCAGCCCGGGGACAGCTCTGGAAACACCATATATTTT. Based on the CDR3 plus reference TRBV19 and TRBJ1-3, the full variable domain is DGGITQSPKYLFRKEGQNVTLSCEQNLNHDAMYWYRQDPGQGLRLIYYSQIVNDFQKGDIAEGYSVSREKKESFPLTVTSAQKNPTAFYLCASSQPGDSSGNTIYFGEGSWLTVV.

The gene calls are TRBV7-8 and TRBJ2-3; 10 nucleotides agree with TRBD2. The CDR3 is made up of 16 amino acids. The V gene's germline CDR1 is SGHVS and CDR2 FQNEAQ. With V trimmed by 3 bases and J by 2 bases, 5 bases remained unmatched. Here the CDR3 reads CASSLATSGSTDTQYF. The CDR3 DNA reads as TGTGCCAGCAGCTTGGCGACTAGCGGGTCCACAGATACGCAGTATTTT.

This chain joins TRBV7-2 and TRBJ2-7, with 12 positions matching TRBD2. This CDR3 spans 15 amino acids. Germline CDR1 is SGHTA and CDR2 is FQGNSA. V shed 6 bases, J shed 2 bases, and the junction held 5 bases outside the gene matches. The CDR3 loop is CASRASGRGPYEQYF. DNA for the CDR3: TGTGCCAGCAGAGCTAGCGGGAGGGGTCCCTACGAGCAGTACTTC.

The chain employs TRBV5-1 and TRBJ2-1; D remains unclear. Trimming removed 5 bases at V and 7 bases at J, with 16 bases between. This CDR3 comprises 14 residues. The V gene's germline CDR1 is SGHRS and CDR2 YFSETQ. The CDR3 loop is CASRPERTINEQFF. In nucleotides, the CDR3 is TGCGCCAGCAGACCCGAACGAACAATAAATGAGCAGTTCTTC.

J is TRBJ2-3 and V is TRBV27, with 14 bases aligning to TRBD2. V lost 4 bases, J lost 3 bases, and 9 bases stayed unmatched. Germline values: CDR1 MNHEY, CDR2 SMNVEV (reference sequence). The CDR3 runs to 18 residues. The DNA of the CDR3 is TGTGCCAGCAGTTCTCGACTAGCGGGAGGGGTGAAAACAGATACGCAGTATTTT. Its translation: CASSSRLAGGVKTDTQYF.

The CDR3 reads CASSFPGALYNEQFF. The CDR3, as DNA: TGTGCCAGCAGCTTCCCGGGAGCCCTATACAATGAGCAGTTCTTC. The chain has TRBV7-2 and TRBJ2-1; tentative D call: TRBD2 (6 bases). CDR3 length equals 15 residues. Germline CDR1 reads SGHTA; CDR2 reads FQGNSA. V dropped 3 bases and J dropped 4 bases, with 13 bases sitting between them. The full variable domain, in which reference TRBV7-2 and TRBJ2-1 provide the parts outside the CDR3, is GAGVSQSPSNKVTEKGKDVELRCDPISGHTALYWYRQSLGQGLEFLIYFQGNSAPDKSGLPSDRFSAERTGGSVSTLTIQRTQQEDSAVYLCASSFPGALYNEQFFGPGTRLTVL.

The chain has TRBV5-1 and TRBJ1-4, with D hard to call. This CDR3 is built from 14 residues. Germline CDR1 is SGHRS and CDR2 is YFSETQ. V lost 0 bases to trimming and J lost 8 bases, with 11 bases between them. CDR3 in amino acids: CASSLGSPEEKLFF. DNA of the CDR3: TGCGCCAGCAGCTTGGGGAGCCCCGAGGAAAAACTGTTTTTT.

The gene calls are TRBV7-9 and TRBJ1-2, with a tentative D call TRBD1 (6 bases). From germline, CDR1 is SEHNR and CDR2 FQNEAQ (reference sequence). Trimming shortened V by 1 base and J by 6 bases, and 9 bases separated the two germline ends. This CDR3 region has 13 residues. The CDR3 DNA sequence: TGTGCCAGCAGCTTAGGGGGGCGAGATGGCTACACCTTC. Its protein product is CASSLGGRDGYTF.

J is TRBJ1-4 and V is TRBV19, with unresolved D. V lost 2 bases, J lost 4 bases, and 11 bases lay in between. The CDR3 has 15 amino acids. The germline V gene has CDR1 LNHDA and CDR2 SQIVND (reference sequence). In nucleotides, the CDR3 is TGTGCCAGTAGTATACGGAGGGCGGGTAATGAAAAACTGTTTTTT. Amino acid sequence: CASSIRRAGNEKLFF.

The CDR3 sequence: CASSLSGAGGTDTQYF. The CDR3 DNA reads TGTGCCAGCAGCTTAAGTGGAGCGGGAGGAACAGATACGCAGTATTTT. The V call is TRBV7-3, the J call TRBJ2-3; 9 nucleotides align to TRBD2. Looked up from germline, CDR1 is SGHTA and CDR2 is FQGTGA. CDR3 size: 16 residues. The V and J ends lost 1 base and 3 bases, in that order; junction bases with no gene match: 5.

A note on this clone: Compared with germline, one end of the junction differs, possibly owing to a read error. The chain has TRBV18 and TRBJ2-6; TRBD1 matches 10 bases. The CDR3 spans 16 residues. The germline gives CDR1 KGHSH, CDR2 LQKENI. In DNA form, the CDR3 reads TGTGCCAGCTTCCGGGACAGGGGCTTTGGGGCCAACGTTCTGACTTTC. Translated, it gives CASFRDRGFGANVLTF.

The CDR3 DNA reads as TGTGCCAGCAGTTACGATCACTTTGAGCAGTTCTTC. Encoded protein: CASSYDHFEQFF. The chain has TRBV6-5 and TRBJ2-1; the D is unclear. The germline V gene encodes CDR1 MNHEY and CDR2 SVGAGI. The CDR3 is made up of 12 amino acids. V lost 2 bases and J lost 9, with 8 bases in between.

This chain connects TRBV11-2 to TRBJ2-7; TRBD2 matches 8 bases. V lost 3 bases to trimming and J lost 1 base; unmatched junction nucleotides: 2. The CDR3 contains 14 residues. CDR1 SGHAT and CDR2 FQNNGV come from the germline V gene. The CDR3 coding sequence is TGTGCCAGCAGCTTCGGGGGGGCGTCCTACGAGCAGTACTTC. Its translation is CASSFGGASYEQYF.

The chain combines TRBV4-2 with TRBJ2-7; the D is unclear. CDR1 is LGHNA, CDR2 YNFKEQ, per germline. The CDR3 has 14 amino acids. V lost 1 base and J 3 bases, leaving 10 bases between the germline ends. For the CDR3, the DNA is TGTGCCAGCAGCCAAGGGCTAGAGAGCTACGAGCAGTACTTC. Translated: CASSQGLESYEQYF.

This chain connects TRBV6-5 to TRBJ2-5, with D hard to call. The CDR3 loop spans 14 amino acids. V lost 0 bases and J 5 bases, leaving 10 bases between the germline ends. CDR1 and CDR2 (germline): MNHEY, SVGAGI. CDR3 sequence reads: CASSYSNGWETQYF. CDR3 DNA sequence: TGTGCCAGCAGTTACTCGAACGGGTGGGAGACCCAGTACTTC.

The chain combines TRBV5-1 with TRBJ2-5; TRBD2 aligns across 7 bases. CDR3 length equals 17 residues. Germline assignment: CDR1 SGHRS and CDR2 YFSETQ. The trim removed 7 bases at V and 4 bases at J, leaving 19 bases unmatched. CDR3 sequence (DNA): TGCGCCAGCTGCAGATACCCGGGGCGGGAGACCCCAGAGACCCAGTACTTC. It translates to CASCRYPGRETPETQYF.

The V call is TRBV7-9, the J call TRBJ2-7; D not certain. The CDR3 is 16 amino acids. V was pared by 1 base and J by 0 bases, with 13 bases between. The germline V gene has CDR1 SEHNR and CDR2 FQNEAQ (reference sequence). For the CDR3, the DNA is TGTGCCAGCAGCTTAGGCCCATATATGAGCTCCTACGAGCAGTACTTC. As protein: CASSLGPYMSSYEQYF. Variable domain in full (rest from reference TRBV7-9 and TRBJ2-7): DTGVSQNPRHKITKRGQNVTFRCDPISEHNRLYWYRQTLGQGPEFLTYFQNEAQLEKSRLLSDRFSAERPKGSFSTLEIQRTEQGDSAMYLCASSLGPYMSSYEQYFGPGTRLTVT.

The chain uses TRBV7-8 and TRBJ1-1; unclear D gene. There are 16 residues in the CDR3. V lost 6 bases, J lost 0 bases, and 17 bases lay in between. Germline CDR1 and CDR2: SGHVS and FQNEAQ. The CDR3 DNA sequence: TGTGCCAGCAGATACAGTTATGGGCCTATGAACACTGAAGCTTTCTTT. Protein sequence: CASRYSYGPMNTEAFF.

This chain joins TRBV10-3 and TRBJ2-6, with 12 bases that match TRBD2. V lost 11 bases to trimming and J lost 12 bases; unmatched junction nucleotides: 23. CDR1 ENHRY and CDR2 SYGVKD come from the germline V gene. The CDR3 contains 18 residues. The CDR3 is CASNPGEPTSGRPPVLTF. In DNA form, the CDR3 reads TGTGCCTCCAATCCAGGAGAACCGACTAGCGGGAGACCCCCCGTCCTGACTTTC.

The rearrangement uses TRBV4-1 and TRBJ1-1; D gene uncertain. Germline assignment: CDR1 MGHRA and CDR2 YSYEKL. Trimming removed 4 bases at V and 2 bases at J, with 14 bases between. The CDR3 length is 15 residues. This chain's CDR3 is CASSRVTRDNTEAFF. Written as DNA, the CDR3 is TGCGCCAGCAGCCGGGTGACCCGGGATAACACTGAAGCTTTCTTT.

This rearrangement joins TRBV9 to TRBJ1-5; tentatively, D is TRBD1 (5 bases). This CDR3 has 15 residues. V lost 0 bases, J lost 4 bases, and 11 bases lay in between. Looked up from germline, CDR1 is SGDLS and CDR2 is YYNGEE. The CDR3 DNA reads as TGTGCCAGCAGCGTAGCGGGACTCCCGAATCAGCCCCAGCATTTT. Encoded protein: CASSVAGLPNQPQHF.

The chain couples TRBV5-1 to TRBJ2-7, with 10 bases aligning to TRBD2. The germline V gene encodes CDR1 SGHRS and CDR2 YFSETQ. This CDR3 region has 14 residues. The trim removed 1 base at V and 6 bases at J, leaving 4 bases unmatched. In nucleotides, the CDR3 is TGCGCCAGCAGCTTGAAGCGGGAGGGGTCCGAGCAGTACTTC. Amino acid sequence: CASSLKREGSEQYF.

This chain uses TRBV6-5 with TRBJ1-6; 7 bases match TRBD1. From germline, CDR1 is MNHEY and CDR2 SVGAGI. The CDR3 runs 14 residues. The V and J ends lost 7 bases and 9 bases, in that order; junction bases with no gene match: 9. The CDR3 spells CASKEPNRGSPLHF. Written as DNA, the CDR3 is TGTGCCAGCAAAGAGCCTAACAGGGGTTCACCCCTCCACTTT.

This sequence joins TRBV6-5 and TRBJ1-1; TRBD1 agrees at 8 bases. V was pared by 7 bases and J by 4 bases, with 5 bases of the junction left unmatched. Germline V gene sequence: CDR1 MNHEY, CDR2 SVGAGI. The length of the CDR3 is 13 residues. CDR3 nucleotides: TGTGCCAGCACCCTTACAGGGGGCACTGAAGCTTTCTTT. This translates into CASTLTGGTEAFF.

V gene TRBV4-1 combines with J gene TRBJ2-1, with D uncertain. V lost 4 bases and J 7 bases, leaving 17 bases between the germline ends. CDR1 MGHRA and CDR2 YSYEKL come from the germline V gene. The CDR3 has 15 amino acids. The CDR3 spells CASSPRLDPSNEQFF. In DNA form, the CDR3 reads TGCGCCAGCAGCCCGAGACTCGACCCTTCGAATGAGCAGTTCTTC.

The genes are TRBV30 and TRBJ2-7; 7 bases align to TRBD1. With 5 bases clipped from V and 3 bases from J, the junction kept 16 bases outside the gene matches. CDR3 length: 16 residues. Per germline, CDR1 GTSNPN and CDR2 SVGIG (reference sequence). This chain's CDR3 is CAWSDPRDSAFYEQYF. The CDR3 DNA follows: TGTGCCTGGTCCGACCCACGGGACAGTGCTTTCTACGAGCAGTACTTC.

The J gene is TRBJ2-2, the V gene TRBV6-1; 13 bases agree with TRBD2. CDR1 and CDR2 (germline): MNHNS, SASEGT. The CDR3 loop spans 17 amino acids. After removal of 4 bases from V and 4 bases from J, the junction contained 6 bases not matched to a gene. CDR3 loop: CASSGTSGSGITGELFF. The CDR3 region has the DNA TGTGCCAGCAGTGGGACTAGCGGGAGTGGTATCACCGGGGAGCTGTTTTTT.

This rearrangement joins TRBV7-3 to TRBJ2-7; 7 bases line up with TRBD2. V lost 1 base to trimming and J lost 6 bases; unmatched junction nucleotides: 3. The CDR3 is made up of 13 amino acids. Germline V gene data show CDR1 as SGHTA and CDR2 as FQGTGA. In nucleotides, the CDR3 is TGTGCCAGCAGCTTAAACTCGGGGGGCGAGCAGTACTTC. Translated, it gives CASSLNSGGEQYF.

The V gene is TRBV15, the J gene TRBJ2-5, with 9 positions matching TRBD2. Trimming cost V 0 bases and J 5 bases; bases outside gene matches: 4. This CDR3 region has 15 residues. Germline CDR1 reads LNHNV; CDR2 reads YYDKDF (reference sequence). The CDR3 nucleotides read TGTGCCACCAGCAGAGACCCTAGCGGGAAGGAGACCCAGTACTTC. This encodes CATSRDPSGKETQYF.